Sequencing of this T cell receptor (beta chain) was carried out in a study of tumor-infiltrating lymphocytes in primary liver carcinoma. Remarks on this clonotype: Compared with germline, one end of the junction differs, possibly owing to a read error.

The authors made TCR beta cDNA from roughly 480 ng total RNA with a constant-region primer. The TCR beta library was amplified through three nested multiplex PCR rounds in a modified ARM-PCR procedure. TRBV1-TRBV30 forward primers and a C-beta reverse primer were used in the first two PCR rounds, which each ran for around 10 cycles. MiXCR, run by TCRdb on the multiplex PCR reads, gives a single entry per CDR3 protein. The sample holds roughly 190,000 distinct CDR3 sequences; about 85% are singletons and the top ten take roughly 18%. Joint extraction of RNA and DNA used roughly 18-34 mg of bulk tissue that was unsorted. Germline assignment: CDR1 SQVTM and CDR2 ANQGSEA. The CDR3 is 15 residues long.

Material for sequencing was tumor tissue from primary liver carcinoma. This clonotype was sampled from a man aged 40-50 years with primary liver carcinoma and hepatitis B virus infection. This chain connects TRBV29-1 to TRBJ2-2; 9 bases match TRBD2. The CDR3 nucleotides read TGCAAAGTTGGGACTAGCACGGCGAACATCGGGGAGCTGTTTTTT. Protein sequence: CKVGTSTANIGELFF.